The present TCR beta chain was sequenced within a study of T cells after yellow fever vaccination. The CDR3 totals 15 residues. Trimming removed 6 bases from V and 2 bases from J; junction bases left unmatched: 6. About this clonotype itself: Antigen unknown.

Study results and limitations: In FACS-sorted repertoires, abundant clonotypes from the bulk population could appear as contaminants.

Generation of TCR cDNA used 5'RACE template switching (which added a universal primer site and UMIs). TCRdb reprocessed the 5' RACE reads via MiXCR and lists one record per CDR3 protein. The table lists just under 600,000 distinct CDR3 sequences, approximately 15% of them singletons. This TCR was recovered from a man aged 30 to 45 who received the YFV17D yellow fever vaccine. This chain uses TRBV12-3 or TRBV12-4 with TRBJ1-2; the match to TRBD1 covers 10 bases. This material consisted of PBMCs, taken on the day of the yellow fever booster vaccination. DNA of the CDR3: TGTGCCAGCAGCCGCTGGACAGGGGGAAACTATGGCTACACCTTC. Amino acid sequence: CASSRWTGGNYGYTF.